This TCR beta chain was obtained from a study of blood T cell repertoires in COVID-19. Original analysis: Amplifying reference gene primers gave estimates of nucleated cell counts. This table comes from immunoSEQ multiplex PCR, and its TCRdb copy is limited to in-frame clones, with some not included. That table supplies the V and J calls and clone size; D and trimming were determined from the DNA. The table has approximately 440,000 clones, around 91% seen once; the top ten hold about 0.6%. With 6 bases removed from V and 1 base from J, the gap between germline ends came to 15 bases. The germline CDR1 and CDR2 sequences are MGHRA and YSYEKL. The CDR3 extends over 15 amino acids. The age range of participants was about 18 to 89 years, with residence in about two dozen US areas.

The genes are TRBV4-1 and TRBJ1-1; weak D call: TRBD1 (6 bases). The sequenced sample was PBMCs or T cells enriched from blood (not recorded which). The receptor's source is a man between 18 and 29 years old who had recovered from COVID-19. CDR3 bases: TGCGCCAGCAGTCAACAAGGACAGACGAACACTGAAGCTTTCTTT. As protein: CASSQQGQTNTEAFF.